This record looks at one TCR beta chain sequence and its context. The sample holds one count of this clone. Its antigen remains unidentified. Nothing much larger sits one base from this clone, and base qualities are not available. The data stem from a study of technical replicates of blood from several donors listed by TCRdb under 2017. Library preparation was by the immunoSEQ multiplex PCR assay. The source is immuneACCESS, and TCRdb retained only in-frame sequences with V and J called. Part of the clones is not carried over; for the studies checked, unresolved V genes explain less than half of this, and the remainder is unexplained. This sample lists around 83,000 clones; 90% to 95% were detected once. The biggest ten clones account for under 0.3% of the sample. V is cut back by 2 bases and J by 6 bases, with 9 bases in the junction unmatched. The germline V gene encodes CDR1 MGHRA and CDR2 YSYEKL. CDR3 length: 15 amino acids, cysteine to phenylalanine. The entry retains the CDR3 DNA only, 45 bases that are in frame from base 1.

The clonotype comes from a human donor in good health. The sequenced sample consisted of T cells isolated from PBMCs. Recombination joined TRBV4-1 with TRBJ2-7, with TRBD1 identical over 8 junction bases. CDR3 loop: CASSQLSDRAGEQYF. The nucleotide sequence reads TGCGCCAGCAGCCAACTCTCGGACAGGGCGGGCGAGCAGTACTTC.